This T cell receptor beta chain was recovered during a study of neurological immune-mediated disorders. Findings and limits, study-wide: HTLV-1-associated myelopathy displayed the greatest TCR clonal expansion, and multiple sclerosis exhibited the smallest, lower than that of healthy controls. When the repertoires were sorted by phylogenetic grouping, those of 18 of 34 multiple sclerosis patients ended up in one related-CDR3 cluster, a possible signature.

This clonotype was found many times. Its antigen remains unidentified. The authors made cDNA by 5'RACE with 10-nucleotide random UMIs. TCRdb reprocessed the 5' RACE reads with MiXCR, giving one entry per CDR3 protein. The sample lists some 50,000 distinct CDR3 sequences; about 2% were seen once. V was pared by 0 bases and J by 0 bases, with 8 bases between. Germline CDR1 is SGHRS and CDR2 is YFSETQ. The CDR3 consists of 15 residues. The J gene is TRBJ2-3, the V gene TRBV5-1; a possible D gene is TRBD2 (6 bases). Input material: PBMCs. The source of this sequence is a woman between 40 and 50 years old with multiple sclerosis. CDR3 protein: CASSLDGGSTDTQYF. For the CDR3, the DNA is TGCGCCAGCAGCTTGGATGGGGGGAGCACAGATACGCAGTATTTT.